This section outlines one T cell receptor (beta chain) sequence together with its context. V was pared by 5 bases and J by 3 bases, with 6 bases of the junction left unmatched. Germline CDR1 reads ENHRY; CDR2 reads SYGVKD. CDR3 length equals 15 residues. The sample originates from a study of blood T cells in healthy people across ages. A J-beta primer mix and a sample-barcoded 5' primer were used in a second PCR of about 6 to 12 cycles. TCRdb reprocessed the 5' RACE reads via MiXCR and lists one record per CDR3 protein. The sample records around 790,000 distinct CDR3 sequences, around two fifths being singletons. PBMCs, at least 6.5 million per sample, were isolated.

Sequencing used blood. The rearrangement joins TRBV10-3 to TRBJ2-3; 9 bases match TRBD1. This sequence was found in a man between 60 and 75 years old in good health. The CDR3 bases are TGTGCCATCAGTAAAGAGGGGACAGGGACAGATACGCAGTATTTT. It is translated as CAISKEGTGTDTQYF.